This T cell receptor beta chain appears in the sequencing data of a study of T cell responses to AZD1222 COVID-19 vaccine. Looked up from germline, CDR1 is LNHDA and CDR2 is SQIVND (reference sequence). The CDR3 consists of 16 residues. Between the trimmed V and J ends, which lost 5 bases and 0 bases, there was a span of 14 bases. Data came from immunoSEQ multiplex PCR; TCRdb stores just in-frame clones and leaves some out. The sample records approximately 100,000 clones, more than 75% being singletons. This chain connects TRBV19 to TRBJ2-1, with a weak D call TRBD1 (6 bases). The receptor was derived from an adult in good health. The source material was peripheral blood, sampled on day 0 of AZD1222 vaccination. The CDR3 DNA follows: TGTGCCAGTAGTCCCCAAGGGGGAAGCTCCTACAATGAGCAGTTCTTC. This sequence encodes CASSPQGGSSYNEQFF.